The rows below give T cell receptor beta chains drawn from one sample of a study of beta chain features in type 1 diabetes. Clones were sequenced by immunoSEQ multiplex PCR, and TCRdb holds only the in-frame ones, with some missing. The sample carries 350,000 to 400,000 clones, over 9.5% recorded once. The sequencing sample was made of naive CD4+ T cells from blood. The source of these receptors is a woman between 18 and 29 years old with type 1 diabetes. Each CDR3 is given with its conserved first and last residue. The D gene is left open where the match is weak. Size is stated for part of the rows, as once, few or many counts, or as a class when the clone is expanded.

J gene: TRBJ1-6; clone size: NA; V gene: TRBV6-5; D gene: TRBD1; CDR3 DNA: TGTGCCAGCAGGCCGGGACAGGGACATTCACCCCTCCACTTT; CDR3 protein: CASRPGQGHSPLHF
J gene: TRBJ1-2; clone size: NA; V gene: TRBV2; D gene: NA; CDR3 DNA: TGTGCCAGCGGGGGGGGCAGGACTAACTATGGCTACACCTTC; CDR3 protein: CASGGGRTNYGYTF
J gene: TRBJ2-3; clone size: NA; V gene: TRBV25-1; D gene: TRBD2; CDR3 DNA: TGTGCCAGCCCGTTCGGGACTAGAAGCACAGATACGCAGTATTTT; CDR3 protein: CASPFGTRSTDTQYF
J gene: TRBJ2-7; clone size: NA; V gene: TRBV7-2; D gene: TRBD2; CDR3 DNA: TGTGCCAGCAGCACACAACCCCTAGCGGGGGGTGGAAACGAGCAGTACTTC; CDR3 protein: CASSTQPLAGGGNEQYF
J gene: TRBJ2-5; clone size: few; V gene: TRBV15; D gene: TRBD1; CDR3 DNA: TGTGCCACCAGCAGAGCAAGGGACAGCCCGTACCAAGAGACCCAGTACTTC; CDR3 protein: CATSRARDSPYQETQYF
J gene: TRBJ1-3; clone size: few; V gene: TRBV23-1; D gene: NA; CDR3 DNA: TGCGCCAGCAGTCTACGAGCCTGCTCTGGAAACACCATATATTTT; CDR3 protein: CASSLRACSGNTIYF
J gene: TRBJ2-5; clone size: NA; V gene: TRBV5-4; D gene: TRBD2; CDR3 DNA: TGTGCCAGCAGCGTCGGACTAGCGGGGGGAGAGACCCAGTACTTC; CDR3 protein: CASSVGLAGGETQYF
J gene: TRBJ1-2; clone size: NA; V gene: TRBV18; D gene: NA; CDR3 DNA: TGTGCCAGCTCACCACCCCAGGGCCGGGAGGGCTACACCTTC; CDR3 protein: CASSPPQGREGYTF
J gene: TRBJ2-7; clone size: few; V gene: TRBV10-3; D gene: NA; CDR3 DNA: TGTGCCATCAGTGAGGTGGCGGGATCCTTCTACGAGCAGTACTTC; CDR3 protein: CAISEVAGSFYEQYF
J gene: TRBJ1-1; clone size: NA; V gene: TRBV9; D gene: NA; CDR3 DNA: TGTGCCAGCAGCGTAGGGGCGGACAGCACTGAAGCTTTCTTT; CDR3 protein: CASSVGADSTEAFF
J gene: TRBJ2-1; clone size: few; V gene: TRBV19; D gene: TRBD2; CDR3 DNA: TGTGCCAGTACCCTATCCGGGACTAGCGGGAGAGGAAGATACAATGAGCAGTTCTTC; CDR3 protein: CASTLSGTSGRGRYNEQFF
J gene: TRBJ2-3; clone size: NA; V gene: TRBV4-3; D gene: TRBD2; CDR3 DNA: TGCGCCAGCAGCCACATAGCGGGGGGCACAGATACGCAGTATTTT; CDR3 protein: CASSHIAGGTDTQYF
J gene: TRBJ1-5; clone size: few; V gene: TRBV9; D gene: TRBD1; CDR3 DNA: TGTGCCAGCAGCGTGACAGGGTTGAATCAGCCCCAGCATTTT; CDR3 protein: CASSVTGLNQPQHF
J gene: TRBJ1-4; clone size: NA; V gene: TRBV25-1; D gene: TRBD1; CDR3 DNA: TGTGCCAGCCGGTGGACAGGGGGAGATGAAAAACTGTTTTTT; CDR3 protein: CASRWTGGDEKLFF
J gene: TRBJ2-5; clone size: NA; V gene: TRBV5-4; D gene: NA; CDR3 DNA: TGTGCCAGCAGCTCCAGCCAGGGGGAGACCCAGTACTTC; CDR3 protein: CASSSSQGETQYF
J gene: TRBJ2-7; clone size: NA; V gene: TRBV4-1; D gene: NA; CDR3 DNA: TGCGCCAGCAGCCAAGTCTCCTTATCGGTCTACGAGCAGTACTTC; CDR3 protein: CASSQVSLSVYEQYF
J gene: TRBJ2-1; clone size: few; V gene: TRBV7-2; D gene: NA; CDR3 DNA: TGTGCCAGCAGCTTAGCCGTCAATGAGCAGTTCTTC; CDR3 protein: CASSLAVNEQFF
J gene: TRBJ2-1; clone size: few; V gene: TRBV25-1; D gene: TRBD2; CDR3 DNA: TGTGCCAGCAGTCCTCGGGAGGGCCAACACAATGAGCAGTTCTTC; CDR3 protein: CASSPREGQHNEQFF